This T cell receptor (beta chain) stems from a study of blood T cell repertoires in COVID-19. For the study at large: Acute and convalescent COVID-19 samples came from the United States, Italy and Spain. PBMCs, B-cell-depleted T cells, or T cells provided the cDNA or gDNA that made up the material.

Per the original data handling: Estimated nucleated cell counts came from reference gene primer amplification. The data were produced by immunoSEQ multiplex PCR, yet TCRdb's version contains in-frame clones alone and is incomplete. The V and J calls and clone size come from that table; D and trimming were worked out from the DNA. The sample contains 80,000 to 95,000 clones, over 75% of which appear only once. CDR1 is MRHNA and CDR2 is SNTAGT in the germline V gene. Trimming took 0 bases from V and 4 from J; bases not matched to a gene: 3. This CDR3 contains 16 residues. The origin of this receptor is an older man with active or convalescent COVID-19. The chain recombines TRBV6-4 with TRBJ2-3; TRBD2 agrees at 11 bases. Sequencing input: peripheral blood. CDR3 in DNA: TGTGCCAGCAGTGACTCGCTAGCGGGGGGCGCAGATACGCAGTATTTT. Translated: CASSDSLAGGADTQYF.